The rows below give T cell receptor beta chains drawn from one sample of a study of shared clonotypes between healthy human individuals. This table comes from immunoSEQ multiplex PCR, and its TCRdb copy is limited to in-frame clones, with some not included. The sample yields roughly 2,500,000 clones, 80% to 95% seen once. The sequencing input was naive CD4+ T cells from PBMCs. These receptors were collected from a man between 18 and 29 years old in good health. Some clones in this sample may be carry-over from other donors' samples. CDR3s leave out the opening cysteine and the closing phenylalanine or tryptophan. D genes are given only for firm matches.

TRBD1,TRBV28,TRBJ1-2,ASSYYRGINYGYT
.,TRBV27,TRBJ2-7,ASSPRDSSSYEQY
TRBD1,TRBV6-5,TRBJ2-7,ASSYGGQGHEQY
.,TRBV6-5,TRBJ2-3,ASSYQSGVSTDTQY
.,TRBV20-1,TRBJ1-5,SASPSGFQH
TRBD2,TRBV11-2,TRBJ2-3,ASSRGGTTDTQY
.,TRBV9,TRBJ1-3,ASSVEIRAAGNTIY
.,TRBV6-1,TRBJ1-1,AGSRNTEAF
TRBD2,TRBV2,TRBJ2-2,ASGRPSGRAGELF
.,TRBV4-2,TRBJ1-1,ASSQQRGRAGQYMNTEAF
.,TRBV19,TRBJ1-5,ASRLRVGDQPQH
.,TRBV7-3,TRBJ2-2,ASSLTGPLGGGELF
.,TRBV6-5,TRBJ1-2,ASSPRQAPAYGYT
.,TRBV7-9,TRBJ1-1,ASSLGGWGGTEAF
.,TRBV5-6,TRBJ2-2,ASSPGGRVVTGELF
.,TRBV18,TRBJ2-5,ASSSRAGRETQY
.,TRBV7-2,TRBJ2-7,ASTLPPPGSPYEQY
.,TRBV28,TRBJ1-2,ASSLLINYGYT
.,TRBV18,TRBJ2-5,ASSPLTGTQETQY
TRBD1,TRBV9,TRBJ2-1,ASSGTGTGFYNEQF
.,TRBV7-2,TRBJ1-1,ASSLHGTRLLEAF
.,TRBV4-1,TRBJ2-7,ASSQPGRTPLSYEQY
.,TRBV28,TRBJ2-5,ASSLLSLGWQETQY
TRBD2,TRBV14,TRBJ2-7,ASSQGLAGSYEQY
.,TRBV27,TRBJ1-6,ASSFLQYSPLH
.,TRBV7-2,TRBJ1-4,ASSFLAGANEKLF
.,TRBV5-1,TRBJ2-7,ASSFQSGDEQY
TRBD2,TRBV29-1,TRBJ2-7,SVGTSGRGEQY
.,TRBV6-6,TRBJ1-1,ASSTPGGTEAF
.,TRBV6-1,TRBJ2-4,AISELAGRGNIQY
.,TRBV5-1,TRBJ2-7,ASSLTGPQYEQY
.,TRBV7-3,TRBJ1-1,ASSPRAGRTEAF
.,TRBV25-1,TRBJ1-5,ASNWGNQPQH
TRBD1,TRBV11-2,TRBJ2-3,ASSLRQGASTDTQY
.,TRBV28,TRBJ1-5,ASSTVTDRYSNQPQH
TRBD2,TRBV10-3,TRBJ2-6,AISDPSGLLSGANVLT
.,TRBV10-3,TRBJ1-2,AISESWVGYT
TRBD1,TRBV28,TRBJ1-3,ASSFFGVTGAGNTIY
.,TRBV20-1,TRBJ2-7,SAYKTYEQY
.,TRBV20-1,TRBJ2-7,SAIRVYEQY
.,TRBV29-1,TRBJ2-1,SVLRDSYNEQF
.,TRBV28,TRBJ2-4,ASSPPGGAKNIQY
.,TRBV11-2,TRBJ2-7,ASSLDSLDRYSYEQY
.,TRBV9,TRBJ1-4,ASSVAGASEKLF
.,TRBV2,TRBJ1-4,ASRADQNNEKLF
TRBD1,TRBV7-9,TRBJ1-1,ASSLAGGGWTEAF
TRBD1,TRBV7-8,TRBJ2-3,ASSPLRGQGKDTQY